This T cell receptor (beta chain) was retrieved from a study of human T cells and chemical hapten exposure (dated by TCRdb to about 2021). Study-level background: For sensitization, 2% DPC in acetone was applied to a 2 cm by 2 cm area of upper inner arm skin. Blood samples were taken from patients before sensitization (week 0) and at 2, 6 and about 24 weeks after DPC sensitization. Throughout the study period of around 25 weeks, patients also received therapeutic DPC doses to the scalp every week. In alopecia patients, the study followed how the peripheral blood TCR repertoire changed in vivo over primary and secondary sensitization to diphenylcyclopropenone (DPC), a hapten. Blood for TCR sequencing was provided by twenty-nine alopecia patients at one to four time points (pre-sensitization, 2, 6 and 24 weeks). Patch testing was done on the upper back using Finn chambers containing 0.01% DPC, and results were scored after 6 days according to International Contact Dermatitis Research Group standards. Libraries were pooled for sequencing, and variation in per-sample TCR yields was attributed mainly to small differences in library volumes within the pool. The patient cohort, mostly female, included alopecia areata with under or over 50% scalp involvement, alopecia totalis and alopecia universalis. What the research found in general, with its limitations: After repeated subsampling, the strength of the expansion versus patch-test correlation and the threshold at which it became significant changed. DPC sensitization did not change the number of TCRs with a frequency above 1 in 1000, and there was no evidence of changes in global repertoire structure. Patch test score correlated positively with the number of PT1 expanded TCRs, reaching significance at thresholds 8, 16 and 32 but not at 4. Because every patient had alopecia, a presumed autoimmune disease, the patients' immune response might differ from that of healthy individuals. Expanded TCRs formed significantly more large CDR3 similarity clusters than pre-sensitization or healthy control sets, consistent with antigen-driven responses.

Library creation used RACE. Sequencing used a NextSeq 500. During library preparation, unique molecular identifiers were attached to individual cDNA molecules so that TCRs could be counted quantitatively and reproducibly. For every blood RNA sample, sequencing covered both the TCR alpha and TCR beta chains. Turning to the authors' computational methods: Samples had a median of about 96,000 TCRs, with a range from 23,224 to 690,600. The Decombinator software suite was used to annotate the V, J and CDR3 of the TCR reads. For PS versus PT1 abundance plots, all samples were subsampled to the same number of TCRs (28,000). Expanded TCRs were defined as absent before sensitization and observed at least eight times at the 2-week time point. TCRdb reprocessing: public reads trimmed at Q25 with fastp, clones called with MiXCR, in-frame beta chains kept. Here each entry gathers all rows of one CDR3 protein and keeps the most common genes and DNA. For this entry, the V and J calls and clone size follow TCRdb and not the study's own pipeline. The sample profile shows fewer than 350,000 distinct CDR3 sequences; over 7.5% of them were found once. The top ten hold less than 1.5% of the sample.

The germline ends are 7 bases apart after V is trimmed by 2 bases and J by 5 bases. Based on the germline V gene, the CDR1 and CDR2 sequences are MNHEY and SVGAGI. The CDR3 goes from the cysteine to the phenylalanine over 14 residues. The sequence is cut down to CDR3 DNA, 42 bases in frame from base 1. Taken with the paper, the label for time point translates to: pre-sensitization, week 0. Per the publication, the treatment or condition label means: therapeutic diphenylcyclopropenone sensitization with weekly scalp DPC. At each patch-test visit, blood was drawn before the patch test was applied. Eligible patients were aged 18 to 70, diagnosed with alopecia, deemed suitable for DPC therapy, and excluded if pregnant. Unfractionated whole blood was collected in Tempus Blood RNA tubes, and total RNA was extracted from that blood. The sample holds many counts of this clonotype. The antigen it recognizes is unknown. No clone much larger than this one lies a single base away; base qualities are absent.

The material was whole blood, obtained in connection with sensitization to the hapten diphenylcyclopropenone (DPC). This TCR came from a man younger than 35 with alopecia areata. Some clones in this sample may be carry-over from other donors' samples. The sequence is built from TRBV6-5 and TRBJ1-6; matching of 5 bases hints at TRBD1 as the D gene. The CDR3 loop reads CASSYRGDNSPLHF. The DNA reads TGTGCCAGCAGTTACAGGGGCGATAATTCACCCCTCCACTTT.